This T cell receptor (beta chain) came from a study of T cells after posttransplantation cyclophosphamide. A marrow graft followed busulfan-fludarabine conditioning, with cyclophosphamide on days +3 and +4. In the case of this clone: Its antigen is still unknown.

The assay was immunoSEQ multiplex PCR, and TCRdb's table has in-frame clones only and misses some. Here the sample spans 4,500 to 5,000 clones, 82% being singletons. Study results and caveats: Recipient CMV seropositivity and CMV reactivation strongly tracked TRB clonality. Donor-recipient repertoire similarity was low at 1-2 months, rising over year one.

The V segment lost 4 bases and the J segment 1 base; nucleotides outside the gene matches: 9. The CDR3 has 16 amino acids. Per germline, CDR1 SGHAT and CDR2 FQNNGV. This chain joins TRBV11-2 and TRBJ2-7, with TRBD2 matching 8 bases. The sequence derives from a male patient aged 50 or older who received an allogeneic stem cell transplant from an unrelated donor, was CMV-positive, and had acute GVHD only. T cells may partly derive from the graft donor. The sequences come from PBMCs, collected 86 days after allogeneic stem cell transplant with posttransplant cyclophosphamide. The CDR3 protein is CASSSTGREGSYEQYF. CDR3 coding DNA: TGTGCCAGCAGCTCCACCGGGAGGGAGGGGTCCTACGAGCAGTACTTC.